The entry that follows covers one T cell receptor (beta chain) sequence. The data are from a study of control samples from healthy donors and cancer patients. The table came from immunoSEQ multiplex PCR; TCRdb's copy has only in-frame clones and leaves some out. The sample carries 150,000 or so clones, 93% recorded once. CDR3 length: 16 amino acids. Losses at the gene ends were 6 bases for V and 0 bases for J; bases not matched to a gene: 7. The germline CDR1 and CDR2 sequences are SEHNR and FQNEAQ (reference sequence). The chain is built from TRBV7-9 and TRBJ1-3, with 8 bases identical to TRBD1. Sequencing was done on a sample of blood. The TCR originated in a woman aged 55-69 years in good health. The CDR3 protein is CASSPGQGPSGNTIYF. CDR3 bases: TGTGCCAGCAGTCCCGGACAGGGACCCTCTGGAAACACCATATATTTT.